These 32 T cell receptor beta chains were all obtained from the same sample, sequenced in a study of metastatic and nonmetastatic thyroid tumors. With MiXCR, TCRdb reprocessed the PCR reads. Of 15,000 to 20,000 clones in the sample, less than 30% were seen once. Every patient was untreated before thyroid surgery. Sequencing input: tumor tissue. The receptor set was obtained from a male donor with papillary thyroid cancer or a benign thyroid nodule (not recorded which). Some clones in this sample may be carry-over from other donors' samples.

At least ten counts were recorded for this clone. The genes are TRBV5-1 and TRBJ2-1; D is undetermined. From germline, CDR1 is SGHRS and CDR2 YFSETQ. The CDR3 contains 14 residues. V lost 4 bases, J lost 6 bases, and 14 bases lay in between. In nucleotides, the CDR3 is TGCGCCAGCAGCGCCTTTAAAGGCACCAATGAGCAGTTCTTC. Translation gives CASSAFKGTNEQFF.

This clone was observed a few times. The chain combines TRBV7-9 with TRBJ1-1; no clear D. Germline V gene sequence: CDR1 SEHNR, CDR2 FQNEAQ (reference sequence). Trimming removed 7 bases at V and 1 base at J, with 13 bases between. CDR3 length: 14 amino acids. The CDR3 protein is CASITTTWNTEAFF. CDR3 DNA sequence: TGTGCCAGCATCACCACGACATGGAACACTGAAGCTTTCTTT.

This chain links TRBV20-1 with TRBJ2-1; TRBD2 aligns across 10 bases. With 6 bases clipped from V and 7 bases from J, the junction kept 9 bases outside the gene matches. The CDR3 extends over 14 amino acids. Per germline, CDR1 DFQATT and CDR2 SNEGSKA (reference sequence). CDR3 DNA sequence: TGCAGTGCCCAAACTAGCGGGATGGGGAATGAGCAGTTCTTC. Translating it yields CSAQTSGMGNEQFF.

The CDR3 spells CASSQPGRTGGDEQYF. The CDR3 DNA sequence: TGTGCCAGCAGCCAACCAGGAAGGACAGGGGGCGACGAGCAGTACTTC. The V and J genes are TRBV3-1 and TRBJ2-7, with TRBD1 matching over 11 bases. The CDR3 sequence is 16 residues long. V lost 2 bases, J lost 5 bases, and 8 bases stayed unmatched. The germline V gene has CDR1 LGHDT and CDR2 YNNKEL (reference sequence).

The chain employs TRBV18 and TRBJ2-3; a possible D gene is TRBD1 (6 bases). This CDR3 contains 15 residues. V was cut by 3 bases and J by 0 bases, with 10 bases left in between. Germline V gives CDR1 KGHSH, CDR2 LQKENI. The CDR3 here is CASSPRTDSTDTQYF. The CDR3 region has the DNA TGTGCCAGCTCACCCCGGACAGACAGCACAGATACGCAGTATTTT. Combining the CDR3 with reference TRBV18 and TRBJ2-3 gives the whole variable domain NAGVMQNPRHLVRRRGQEARLRCSPMKGHSHVYWYRQLPEEGLKFMVYLQKENIIDESGMPKERFSAEFPKEGPSILRIQQVVRGDSAAYFCASSPRTDSTDTQYFGPGTRLTVL.

The V gene is TRBV7-6, the J gene TRBJ1-3; no clear D. CDR3 length: 15 residues. The germline CDR1 and CDR2 sequences are SGHVS and FNYEAQ. The germline V and J ends were trimmed by 5 bases and 0 bases, with 11 bases remaining between them. The CDR3 protein is CASSQDWSSGNTIYF. In DNA, the CDR3 is TGTGCCAGCAGCCAGGACTGGAGCTCTGGAAACACCATATATTTT.

This clone appeared many times. The gene calls are TRBV10-2 and TRBJ1-1, with a possible D match to TRBD1 (5 bases). V was trimmed by 7 bases and J by 0 bases, leaving 9 bases between them. The CDR3 loop spans 13 amino acids. Germline lookup yields CDR1 WSHSY and CDR2 SAAADI. The DNA for the CDR3 is TGCGCCAGCAACGGACAAATGAACACTGAAGCTTTCTTT. Its protein is CASNGQMNTEAFF.

This clone was detected many times. The genes are TRBV29-1 and TRBJ1-2; D not resolved. CDR3 length: 12 residues. Germline V gene data show CDR1 as SQVTM and CDR2 as ANQGSEA. CDR3 coding DNA: TGCAGTGTCCAGTTTTCCAACTATGGCTACACCTTC. Residues: CSVQFSNYGYTF.

This clone is classed as medium-sized. This sequence joins TRBV20-1 and TRBJ1-1; 7 bases match TRBD1. The CDR3 length is 13 residues. With V trimmed by 5 bases and J by 6 bases, 9 bases remained unmatched. Germline CDR1 and CDR2: DFQATT and SNEGSKA (reference sequence). The CDR3 loop is CSALATGKSEAFF. The CDR3 coding sequence is TGCAGTGCTCTTGCGACAGGGAAGTCTGAAGCTTTCTTT.

The chain has TRBV18 and TRBJ1-1; D gene ambiguous. Trimming took off 0 bases at V and 2 bases at J, with 7 bases between the two ends. CDR1 KGHSH and CDR2 LQKENI come from the germline V gene. The length of the CDR3 is 14 residues. CDR3 amino acids: CASSPPGLNTEAFF. The CDR3 DNA sequence: TGTGCCAGCTCACCACCGGGCCTAAACACTGAAGCTTTCTTT.

This chain links TRBV12-3 or TRBV12-4 with TRBJ1-3; D is perhaps TRBD1 (5 bases). The CDR3 loop spans 13 amino acids. Trimming removed 10 bases at V and 6 bases at J, with 16 bases between. The CDR3 bases are TGTGCCACCCAGCCCGCGACAGCAAACACCATATATTTT. This translates into CATQPATANTIYF.

About this clone itself: A junction end diverges from the germline sequence, so it may reflect a read error. The CDR3 protein is CASRERQANYSYTF. CDR3 DNA sequence: TGTGCCAGCAGAGAACGGCAAGCTAACTATAGCTACACCTTC. V and J are TRBV2 and TRBJ1-2; D is uncertain. Germline loops: CDR1 SNHLY, CDR2 FYNNEI. The CDR3 has 14 amino acids.

V usage is TRBV6-5 and J usage is TRBJ2-7, with D perhaps being TRBD1 or TRBD2 (5 bases each). V was trimmed by 2 bases and J by 2 bases, leaving 10 bases between them. This CDR3 has 14 residues. The germline V gene has CDR1 MNHEY and CDR2 SVGAGI. The CDR3 region has the DNA TGTGCCAGCAGTTACCGCCAGGGACCCTACGAGCAGTACTTC. This translates into CASSYRQGPYEQYF.

By frequency in the sample, this clone is medium-sized. The V gene is TRBV6-1, the J gene TRBJ1-2; D not resolved. CDR3 size: 16 residues. Trimming pared 6 bases from V and 5 bases from J, leaving 22 bases between. Per the germline V gene, CDR1 is MNHNS and CDR2 is SASEGT. This CDR3 reads CASRVRVWNSGYGYTF. CDR3 bases: TGTGCCAGCAGGGTCCGGGTTTGGAATTCGGGTTATGGCTACACCTTC.

Judged by abundance, this clone is medium-sized. The CDR3 sequence: CSASGTLLSTDTQYF. For the CDR3, the DNA is TGCAGTGCGAGCGGGACACTTCTTAGCACAGATACGCAGTATTTT. The rearrangement uses TRBV20-1 and TRBJ2-3, with D possibly TRBD2 on 7 matching bases. CDR1 DFQATT and CDR2 SNEGSKA come from the germline V gene (reference sequence). The CDR3 is 15 residues long. Trimming cost V 6 bases and J 0 bases, with 16 bases left between them.

This clone was counted between two and nine times. The V and J genes are TRBV19 and TRBJ1-5; no definite D call. The V and J ends lost 6 bases and 4 bases respectively, with 22 bases between them. In germline, CDR1 is LNHDA, CDR2 SQIVND (reference sequence). This CDR3 comprises 17 residues. The CDR3 DNA reads TGTGCCAGTAGCCACCTGGGAGTCGGGGTCAGGAATCAGCCCCAGCATTTT. Its translation: CASSHLGVGVRNQPQHF.

The sample holds many counts of this clone. A read error may be the cause here, since a much bigger clone is one base away. V gene TRBV4-2 combines with J gene TRBJ2-7; 7 bases agree with TRBD2. CDR1 and CDR2 (germline): LGHNA, YNFKEQ. V lost 4 bases, J lost 1 base, and 22 bases stayed unmatched. The CDR3 is 20 residues long. As DNA, the CDR3 is TGTGCCAGCAGCCCAGAAGGCCGGCCTCTCTCTAGCGGACCGTCCTACGAGCAGTACTTC. This sequence encodes CASSPEGRPLSSGPSYEQYF.

This clone was recorded a few times. The genes are TRBV24-1 and TRBJ2-1; D uncertain. The CDR3 extends over 13 amino acids. The germline CDR1 and CDR2 sequences are KGHDR and SFDVKD. Between the trimmed V and J ends, which lost 5 bases and 9 bases, there was a span of 13 bases. The CDR3 DNA sequence: TGTGCCACCAGTGTGAAAGCGAGTACTGAGCAGTTCTTC. Its protein is CATSVKASTEQFF.

The table lists this clone with a count of one. The rearrangement links TRBV19 to TRBJ2-2; 8 bases are a match to TRBD2. Germline V CDR1 and CDR2: LNHDA, SQIVND (reference sequence). The CDR3 is 16 residues long. With 6 bases clipped from V and 1 base from J, the junction kept 7 bases outside the gene matches. The CDR3 nucleotides are TGTGCCAGTAGCCGACCAGCGGGGGAGAACACCGGGGAGCTGTTTTTT. This gives the protein CASSRPAGENTGELFF.

Only a few counts were recorded for this clone. The gene calls are TRBV6-1 and TRBJ1-4; no definite D call. The CDR3 length is 15 residues. Trimming removed 3 bases at V and 0 bases at J, with 8 bases between. Germline CDR1 MNHNS, CDR2 SASEGT. The CDR3 nucleotides are TGTGCCAGCAGTGAGGTCGGCGCAACTAATGAAAAACTGTTTTTT. The encoded protein is CASSEVGATNEKLFF.

The chain carries TRBV6-1 and TRBJ1-6, with TRBD1 matching over 7 bases. The length of the CDR3 is 17 residues. J gave up 3 bases and V 6 bases, and 11 bases lay outside the gene matches. In germline, CDR1 is MNHNS, CDR2 SASEGT. The CDR3 region is CASSDASQGLYNSPLHF. In DNA, the CDR3 is TGTGCCAGCAGCGACGCCTCACAGGGGCTCTATAATTCACCCCTCCACTTT.

The chain uses TRBV18 and TRBJ2-7; possibly TRBD1 for D (6 bases). The germline gives CDR1 KGHSH, CDR2 LQKENI. This CDR3 contains 16 residues. V was trimmed by 1 base and J by 0 bases, leaving 13 bases between them. CDR3 in amino acids: CASSPRAGESSYEQYF. CDR3 nucleotides: TGTGCCAGCTCACCACGGGCAGGGGAGAGCTCCTACGAGCAGTACTTC.

This sequence joins TRBV11-1 and TRBJ2-1, with D perhaps TRBD1 (5 bases). This CDR3 is 13 amino acids long. Per the germline V gene, CDR1 is SGHAT and CDR2 is FQDESV (reference sequence). The V and J ends lost 5 bases and 8 bases respectively, with 13 bases between them. CDR3 region: CASSQGRWDEQFF. The CDR3 DNA follows: TGTGCCAGCAGCCAGGGTCGATGGGATGAGCAGTTCTTC.

This clone was picked up a small number of times. The chain employs TRBV10-2 and TRBJ2-7, with 14 bases lining up with TRBD2. CDR1 is WSHSY and CDR2 is SAAADI in the germline V gene. This CDR3 is built from 12 residues. V shed 8 bases, J shed 6 bases, and the junction held 0 bases outside the gene matches. CDR3 DNA: TGCGCCAGCGGGACTAGCGGGAGCGAGCAGTACTTC. It yields the protein CASGTSGSEQYF.

This sequence joins TRBV20-1 and TRBJ2-1; 8 bases match TRBD2. Germline values: CDR1 DFQATT, CDR2 SNEGSKA (reference sequence). The CDR3 contains 17 residues. The junction had 13 bases not matched to a gene; V was cut back by 4 bases and J by 2 bases. The CDR3, as DNA: TGCAGTGCTAACCCTGGGGGAGCGGGAGACCCCTACAATGAGCAGTTCTTC. This encodes CSANPGGAGDPYNEQFF.

The chain couples TRBV12-3 or TRBV12-4 to TRBJ1-5; D gene unclear. Trimming left V 3 bases short and J 0 bases short, with 6 bases between. This CDR3 region has 14 residues. The chain's CDR3 is CASSFDPSNQPQHF. The DNA for the CDR3 is TGTGCCAGCAGTTTCGATCCTAGCAATCAGCCCCAGCATTTT.

This clone is medium-sized. The V gene is TRBV20-1, the J gene TRBJ2-7, with D unresolved. Trimming cost V 8 bases and J 0 bases, with 14 bases left between them. The V gene's germline CDR1 is DFQATT and CDR2 SNEGSKA (reference sequence). The CDR3 length is 13 residues. CDR3 nucleotide sequence: TGCAGTACGGCAGGCGTAGACTCCTACGAGCAGTACTTC. Translation: CSTAGVDSYEQYF.

The chain joins TRBV6-1 to TRBJ2-2, with no clear D. Deletions cut 5 bases from V and 7 bases from J, with 11 bases between. Germline V CDR1 and CDR2: MNHNS, SASEGT. This CDR3 has 13 amino acids. CDR3 nucleotides: TGTGCCAGCAGTCATCACCGAAGCGGGGAGCTGTTTTTT. This codes for CASSHHRSGELFF.

This clone was found a few times. Additional DNA sequences in this sample encode the identical CDR3. The rearrangement links TRBV5-1 to TRBJ2-7; D unclear. V gave up 2 bases and J gave up 3 bases, with 9 bases separating them. The CDR3 contains 13 residues. Looked up from germline, CDR1 is SGHRS and CDR2 is YFSETQ. CDR3 sequence: CASSLRVFYEQYF. The CDR3 bases are TGCGCCAGCAGCTTAAGGGTTTTCTACGAGCAGTACTTC.

Relative to its sample, this clone is large. The gene calls are TRBV11-2 and TRBJ2-7, with TRBD2 matching over 8 bases. This CDR3 has 14 amino acids. The ends lost 5 bases at V and 4 bases at J; junction bases unmatched: 7. CDR1 is SGHAT, CDR2 FQNNGV, per germline. The CDR3 here is CASSRSAGGYEQYF. CDR3 DNA: TGTGCCAGCAGCCGCTCGGCGGGAGGTTACGAGCAGTACTTC.

The table lists this clone with a few counts. The chain employs TRBV6-1 and TRBJ1-1, with D perhaps TRBD1 (5 bases). The germline V gene encodes CDR1 MNHNS and CDR2 SASEGT. The length of the CDR3 is 13 residues. V gave up 6 bases and J gave up 4 bases, with 12 bases separating them. The CDR3, as DNA: TGTGCCAGCAGCCGGGGCCCAGGCACTGAAGCTTTCTTT. Protein product: CASSRGPGTEAFF.

This clone was detected many times. A much larger clone differs from this one at a single base, so this may be a read error. This rearrangement joins TRBV19 to TRBJ2-1, with D unclear. Germline CDR1 is LNHDA and CDR2 is SQIVND (reference sequence). This CDR3 is 11 amino acids long. The V gene lost 9 bases and the J gene lost 9 bases, with 12 bases spanning the gap. In nucleotides, the CDR3 is TGTGCCAGCCGCGGACGGTGTGAGCAGTTCTTC. This gives the protein CASRGRCEQFF.